This passage covers 6 T cell receptor beta chains from one sample sequenced in a study of T cell repertoires in cytomegalovirus infection. MiXCR, run by TCRdb on the reads, gives a single entry per CDR3 protein. This sample has about 570,000 distinct CDR3 sequences; around 40% occur once, and the top ten carry 48%. These receptors lack a known antigen. The sample was cultured PBMCs, taken from culture after CMV antigen stimulation. The receptors shown here come from a human donor in good health (CMV status not recorded). Some clones in this sample may be carry-over from other donors' samples.

The chain carries TRBV27 and TRBJ2-3, with a weak D call TRBD2 (6 bases). The CDR3 spans 18 residues. V dropped 4 bases and J dropped 0 bases, with 20 bases sitting between them. CDR1 and CDR2 from the germline V gene are MNHEY and SMNVEV (reference sequence). CDR3 sequence: CASSYSLASRSSTDTQYF. The CDR3 bases are TGTGCCAGCAGTTACTCGCTAGCGAGTCGGTCTAGCACAGATACGCAGTATTTT.

This clonotype was detected only once. The chain is built from TRBV29-1 and TRBJ1-1; D is unresolved. CDR1 and CDR2 from the germline V gene are SQVTM and ANQGSEA. The CDR3 has 13 residues. Between the trimmed V and J ends, which lost 6 bases and 3 bases, there was a span of 14 bases. CDR3 amino acids: CSVRTKWDTEAFF. CDR3 DNA sequence: TGCAGCGTCCGTACAAAATGGGACACTGAAGCTTTCTTT.

This sequence joins TRBV7-2 and TRBJ1-1, with a tentative D call TRBD1 (5 bases). The CDR3 contains 12 residues. Germline V gene sequence: CDR1 SGHTA, CDR2 FQGNSA. The V end was cut by 5 bases, the J end by 6 bases, with 10 bases between. The CDR3 sequence: CASSLPGAEAFF. CDR3 in DNA: TGTGCCAGCAGCCTACCGGGGGCTGAAGCTTTCTTT.

This clonotype appeared many times. The V call is TRBV7-2, the J call TRBJ1-3; D unclear. The V end was cut by 5 bases, the J end by 1 base, with 15 bases between. CDR1 is SGHTA, CDR2 FQGNSA, per germline. The CDR3 contains 16 residues. This CDR3 reads CASSRDGRNSGNTIYF. The CDR3 bases are TGTGCCAGCAGCCGAGACGGGAGAAATTCTGGAAACACCATATATTTT.

The chain joins TRBV6-1 to TRBJ2-3; D call uncertain. With 1 base removed from V and 6 bases from J, the gap between germline ends came to 17 bases. The CDR3 runs 16 residues. Germline CDR1 MNHNS, CDR2 SASEGT. The CDR3 nucleotides are TGTGCCAGCAGTGAAGATGGCGGTTGGCAAGGGGATACGCAGTATTTT. Protein product: CASSEDGGWQGDTQYF.

This clonotype showed up just a few times. This chain connects TRBV6-2 or TRBV6-3 to TRBJ2-7; no clear D gene. The CDR3 totals 14 residues. The V gene's germline CDR1 is MNHEY and CDR2 SVGEGT. Trimming stripped 6 bases from V and 0 bases from J, with 12 bases between. The CDR3 DNA follows: TGTGCCAGCAGCTCTTTGGGGATCTCCTACGAGCAGTACTTC. This translates into CASSSLGISYEQYF.